This T cell receptor beta chain was captured by sequencing in a study of blood T cell repertoires in COVID-19. Whole-study context: Samples taken during acute and convalescent COVID-19 were collected in the United States, Italy and Spain. PBMCs, B-cell-depleted T cells, or T cells provided the cDNA or gDNA that made up the material.

From germline, CDR1 is MGHDK and CDR2 SYGVNS. Trimming cost V 8 bases and J 4 bases; bases outside gene matches: 8. This CDR3 comprises 14 residues. In the source study's methods: Nucleated cell counts were estimated from reference gene primer amplification. Profiling relied on immunoSEQ multiplex PCR, and the TCRdb table lists in-frame clones only, not all of them. That table supplies the V and J calls and clone size; D and trimming were determined from the DNA. The table shows roughly 140,000 clones, with about four fifths occurring only once. This chain uses TRBV25-1 with TRBJ2-1, with 7 bases matching TRBD1. This clonotype originated in a man between 65 and 85 years old who had recovered from COVID-19. The sample comprised peripheral blood. CDR3 sequence (DNA): TGTGCCAGCGGGCCGACAGGGTTGTACAATGAGCAGTTCTTC. Translation gives CASGPTGLYNEQFF. Together with reference TRBV25-1 and TRBJ2-1, the CDR3 gives the full variable domain: EADIYQTPRYLVIGTGKKITLECSQTMGHDKMYWYQQDPGMELHLIHYSYGVNSTEKGDLSSESTVSRIRTEHFPLTLESARPSHTSQYLCASGPTGLYNEQFFGPGTRLTVL.